This T cell receptor beta chain was identified in a study of shared clonotypes between healthy human individuals. Study-wide background: Per donor, CD8 memory used one plate, CD8 naive used two, CD4 memory used three and CD4 naive used three.

Selected positively for CCR7 and CD45RO-negative, naive CD8 cells excluded terminally differentiated effector memory CD45RA+ cells. About this clone: Antigen specificity is unknown.

About 30,000 T cell genomes, or approximately 190 ng DNA, went into the sorted-subset replicate PCRs. Libraries were prepared by immunoSEQ multiplex PCR; TCRdb keeps only in-frame clonotypes and omits some of them. The table shows hundreds of thousands of clones, with about 98% occurring only once. Study-level findings and limits: In four donors, around 5.5% of naive CD4 clonotypes appeared in common.

The sequence came from a man under 40 in good health. Sequencing input: naive CD8+ T cells sorted from blood.

The CDR3 here is CASRRLYEQYF. The CDR3 nucleotides are TGTGCCAGCAGGCGCCTCTACGAGCAGTACTTC. The J gene is TRBJ2-7, the V gene TRBV5-8; D gene uncertain. Looked up from germline, CDR1 is SGHTS and CDR2 is YDEGEE. The V gene lost 5 bases and the J gene lost 3 bases, with 6 bases spanning the gap. This CDR3 contains 11 residues.